One T cell receptor beta chain is described in this entry. These data belong to a study of blood T cell repertoires in COVID-19. The assay was immunoSEQ multiplex PCR, and TCRdb's table has in-frame clones only and misses some. The sample has approximately 190,000 clones; about 86% are singletons. Germline V gene sequence: CDR1 SQVTM, CDR2 ANQGSEA. Trimming cost V 7 bases and J 5 bases, with 17 bases left between them. The CDR3 runs 13 residues. The receptor's source is a man aged 25 to 45 with active or convalescent COVID-19. The V and J genes are TRBV29-1 and TRBJ1-1; D might be TRBD1 (6 bases). The material sequenced was peripheral blood. The CDR3 sequence is CSARKTGETEAFF. For the CDR3, the DNA is TGCAGCGCTAGAAAGACAGGTGAGACTGAAGCTTTCTTT.